The 16 T cell receptor beta chains listed next were all sequenced from one sample in a study of cytomegalovirus exposure and HLA in healthy donors. The PCR contained 60 Vbeta and 13 Jbeta primers. Generated by immunoSEQ multiplex PCR, the TCRdb table keeps only in-frame clones and is missing some. The sample lists around 140,000 clones, roughly 9.7% seen once, with approximately 1.9% in the top ten. Sequenced input: PBMCs. These receptors were taken from a man between 50 and 59 years old in good health and CMV-seronegative.

As to this clone: Relative to the germline gene, one junction end is altered; a read error may explain this. The genes are TRBV19 and TRBJ2-7, with 9 bases identical to TRBD2. The CDR3 has 16 amino acids. Germline V gene sequence: CDR1 LNHDA, CDR2 SQIVND (reference sequence). CDR3: CASSSRLAESSYEQYF. The CDR3 DNA is TGTGCCAGTAGTAGCAGACTAGCGGAGAGCTCCTACGAGCAATACTTC.

This clone was seen more than once but under ten times. V is TRBV6-1 and J is TRBJ1-3; 7 bases agree with TRBD1. J lost 0 bases, V lost 0 bases, and 2 bases had no gene match. CDR3 length: 16 residues. Germline V gene sequence: CDR1 MNHNS, CDR2 SASEGT. The chain's CDR3 is CASSEARGLSGNTIYF. The CDR3, as DNA: TGTGCCAGCAGTGAAGCAAGGGGGCTCTCTGGAAACACCATATATTTT.

V gene TRBV28 combines with J gene TRBJ2-3; 7 nucleotides match TRBD2. CDR3 length: 15 residues. Germline CDR1 is MDHEN and CDR2 is SYDVKM. V gave up 1 base and J gave up 4 bases; unmatched junction bases: 5. The chain's CDR3 is CASSLLGRESDTQYF. The DNA of the CDR3 is TGTGCCAGCAGTTTATTGGGGCGGGAGTCAGATACGCAGTATTTT.

This clone was recorded a few times. CDR3 nucleotide sequence: TGTGCCAGCAGCTTAGGGTTAGGGGTTGATGGTGAAGCTTTCTTT. It translates to CASSLGLGVDGEAFF. The gene calls are TRBV11-3 and TRBJ1-1; the D gene is possibly TRBD1 (5 bases). Germline CDR1 reads SGHNT; CDR2 reads YENEEA. V dropped 1 base and J dropped 7 bases, with 16 bases sitting between them. The CDR3 is 15 amino acids.

V usage is TRBV7-3 and J usage is TRBJ2-7; D is uncertain. The length of the CDR3 is 15 residues. Per germline, CDR1 SGHTA and CDR2 FQGTGA. V was clipped by 2 bases and J by 3 bases, with 14 bases between them. CDR3 nucleotide sequence: TGTGCCAGCAGCTTAGTAGCCGGAACTATCTACGAGCAGTACTTC. Encoded protein: CASSLVAGTIYEQYF.

This clone has a handful of counts. This chain joins TRBV4-1 and TRBJ1-2, with 10 bases that match TRBD1. The V and J ends lost 0 bases and 4 bases, in that order; junction bases with no gene match: 2. The CDR3 is 15 amino acids. In germline, CDR1 is MGHRA, CDR2 YSYEKL. This CDR3 is CASSQDGTGVYGYTF. The CDR3 nucleotides are TGCGCCAGCAGCCAAGACGGGACAGGGGTCTATGGCTACACCTTC.

This sequence joins TRBV28 and TRBJ1-5, with D unclear. Germline V gives CDR1 MDHEN, CDR2 SYDVKM. V lost 6 bases and J lost 5, with 11 bases in between. The CDR3 contains 13 residues. In DNA form, the CDR3 reads TGTGCCAGCAGATGGAGACGGGATCAGCCCCAGCATTTT. It yields the protein CASRWRRDQPQHF.

The chain recombines TRBV12-5 with TRBJ1-5; D gene uncertain. The V and J ends lost 6 bases and 2 bases respectively, with 20 bases between them. The CDR3 contains 17 residues. Germline values: CDR1 LGHNT, CDR2 FRNRAP. CDR3 amino acids: CASGHPGRPRGNQPQHF. The CDR3 DNA sequence: TGTGCTAGTGGACATCCGGGCCGCCCGAGGGGCAATCAGCCCCAGCATTTT.

This clone has only a few counts. The chain couples TRBV29-1 to TRBJ2-3; 9 nucleotides align to TRBD2. Germline V gene lookup returns CDR1 SQVTM and CDR2 ANQGSEA. V shed 3 bases, J shed 4 bases, and the junction held 11 bases outside the gene matches. The CDR3 is 16 residues long. The CDR3 loop is CSVDLPGLATPDTQYF. DNA of the CDR3: TGCAGCGTTGACTTACCGGGACTAGCTACCCCAGATACGCAGTATTTT.

This clone was seen more than once but under ten times. The CDR3 loop is CSVRTGGEKLFF. CDR3 in DNA: TGCAGCGTTCGGACAGGGGGGGAAAAACTGTTTTTT. The chain couples TRBV29-1 to TRBJ1-4; 10 bases are shared with TRBD1. Looked up from germline, CDR1 is SQVTM and CDR2 is ANQGSEA. This CDR3 is 12 amino acids long. V was pared by 5 bases and J by 8 bases, with 2 bases of the junction left unmatched.

This clone was observed a handful of times. The chain recombines TRBV7-6 with TRBJ2-7; 9 bases map to TRBD2. J gave up 4 bases and V 1 base, and 26 bases lay outside the gene matches. The CDR3 has 22 residues. The germline gives CDR1 SGHVS, CDR2 FNYEAQ. The CDR3 nucleotides are TGTGCCAGCAGCTTAGGTCCCCCTAGGACCCCTGAGACTAGCGGACGATTTTACGAGCAGTACTTC. Its translation is CASSLGPPRTPETSGRFYEQYF.

The genes are TRBV6-4 and TRBJ1-5; D gene unclear. Germline loops: CDR1 MRHNA, CDR2 SNTAGT. V gave up 3 bases and J gave up 3 bases, with 6 bases separating them. CDR3 length: 13 residues. The CDR3 nucleotides are TGTGCCAGCAGTGAACAGATCAATCAGCCCCAGCATTTT. Amino acids: CASSEQINQPQHF.

A note on this clone: The sample holds other DNA sequences that translate to the same CDR3. The chain couples TRBV29-1 to TRBJ1-2; D perhaps matches TRBD1 (5 bases). V was trimmed by 6 bases and J by 8 bases, leaving 22 bases between them. The CDR3 has 14 amino acids. Germline assignment: CDR1 SQVTM and CDR2 ANQGSEA. The CDR3 nucleotides read TGCAGCGTCCGGGGGTATCAGGGACTGACCGGCTACACCTTC. It is translated as CSVRGYQGLTGYTF.

The chain uses TRBV19 and TRBJ1-1; 12 bases line up with TRBD1. The V gene's germline CDR1 is LNHDA and CDR2 SQIVND (reference sequence). Losses at the gene ends were 5 bases for V and 8 bases for J; bases not matched to a gene: 12. The CDR3 is made up of 16 amino acids. The DNA for the CDR3 is TGTGCCAGTAGTGCCCTCCCGGGACAGGGGGCTACAGAAGCTTTCTTT. This gives the protein CASSALPGQGATEAFF. The entire variable domain, with the rest obtained from reference TRBV19 and TRBJ1-1, is as follows: DGGITQSPKYLFRKEGQNVTLSCEQNLNHDAMYWYRQDPGQGLRLIYYSQIVNDFQKGDIAEGYSVSREKKESFPLTVTSAQKNPTAFYLCASSALPGQGATEAFFGQGTRLTVV.

The J gene is TRBJ1-5, the V gene TRBV19; 8 bases fit TRBD1. This CDR3 contains 14 residues. The germline V gene has CDR1 LNHDA and CDR2 SQIVND (reference sequence). The junction had 11 bases not matched to a gene; V was cut back by 9 bases and J by 7 bases. The CDR3 DNA follows: TGTGCCAGCGTTCACAGGGGGGTGGGACAGCCCCAGCATTTT. Its translation is CASVHRGVGQPQHF.

The J gene is TRBJ2-7, the V gene TRBV5-1, with 7 bases identical to TRBD2. The CDR3 consists of 16 residues. Germline V lookup: CDR1 SGHRS, CDR2 YFSETQ. The J segment lost 1 base and the V segment lost 5 bases, leaving 12 bases of the junction unmatched. CDR3 nucleotide sequence: TGCGCCAGCAGTCCCCGTTCAGCGGGAACGTCCTACGAGCAGTACTTC. Translated, it gives CASSPRSAGTSYEQYF.